The 32 T cell receptor beta chains reported below all come from one sample, sequenced in a study of cytomegalovirus exposure and HLA in healthy donors. The protocol was immunoSEQ multiplex PCR, while the TCRdb copy is restricted to in-frame clones and leaves out a portion. This table holds about 310,000 clones, roughly 88% found once. The specimen was PBMCs. These receptors were taken from a man aged 25-40 years in good health and CMV-seronegative.

The chain uses TRBV2 and TRBJ1-1, with 8 bases that match TRBD1. Germline CDR1 SNHLY, CDR2 FYNNEI. The CDR3 covers 15 residues. The junction had 2 bases not matched to a gene; V was cut back by 1 base and J by 1 base. CDR3: CASSEGQGKNTEAFF. Written as DNA, the CDR3 is TGTGCCAGCAGTGAAGGACAGGGGAAGAACACTGAAGCTTTCTTT.

This clone was counted many times. The chain uses TRBV30 and TRBJ1-4, with 9 bases identical to TRBD1. V lost 1 base and J lost 8; bases outside the gene matches: 17. Germline CDR1 and CDR2: GTSNPN and SVGIG (reference sequence). The CDR3 is 18 amino acids. The CDR3 bases are TGTGCCTGGAGTGAGAATCGCGACACCGGGACAGGGACCGAAAAACTGTTTTTT. Translating gives CAWSENRDTGTGTEKLFF.

The DNA of the CDR3 is TGTGCCAGCAGTGAAGGGGACTCGCGACGCGGGACCCAGTACTTC. Encoded protein: CASSEGDSRRGTQYF. The V and J genes are TRBV2 and TRBJ2-5; tentative D call: TRBD2 (6 bases). Germline V gives CDR1 SNHLY, CDR2 FYNNEI. Trimming cost V 1 base and J 7 bases, with 16 bases left between them. The CDR3 runs 15 residues.

The chain joins TRBV19 to TRBJ1-2; TRBD1 is a possible D gene (5 bases). CDR1 LNHDA and CDR2 SQIVND come from the germline V gene (reference sequence). The CDR3 extends over 15 amino acids. V lost 4 bases to trimming and J lost 0 bases, with 12 bases between them. The DNA of the CDR3 is TGTGCCAGTAGTACTCCTCGACAGACTAACTATGGCTACACCTTC. Its protein is CASSTPRQTNYGYTF.

The chain joins TRBV4-1 to TRBJ1-6; possibly TRBD1 for D (6 bases). This CDR3 spans 20 amino acids. Germline V gene data show CDR1 as MGHRA and CDR2 as YSYEKL. Between the trimmed V and J ends, which lost 4 bases and 0 bases, there was a span of 22 bases. The CDR3 sequence is CASSLLLAPGVSSYNSPLHF. The CDR3 nucleotides are TGCGCCAGCAGCCTCCTACTCGCCCCAGGGGTGAGCTCCTATAATTCACCCCTCCACTTT.

The rearrangement links TRBV6-5 to TRBJ2-3; 10 bases align to TRBD1. The CDR3 loop spans 14 amino acids. Germline-derived CDR1 and CDR2 are MNHEY and SVGAGI. J was trimmed by 4 bases and V by 7 bases; bases with no gene match: 5. The DNA of the CDR3 is TGTGCCAGCATCGACAGGGGGCGTCCAGATACGCAGTATTTT. It encodes CASIDRGRPDTQYF.

J is TRBJ1-2 and V is TRBV4-3; 8 positions match TRBD1. V lost 0 bases, J lost 5 bases, and 8 bases stayed unmatched. Germline-derived CDR1 and CDR2 are LGHNA and YSLEER. The CDR3 is made up of 16 amino acids. The chain's CDR3 is CASSQDLTRGLYGYTF. CDR3 bases: TGCGCCAGCAGCCAAGATCTGACCAGGGGGCTTTATGGCTACACCTTC.

The V and J genes are TRBV4-1 and TRBJ1-4; a weak D match, TRBD1 (6 bases). Trimming pared 4 bases from V and 5 bases from J, leaving 20 bases between. The CDR3 spans 17 residues. CDR1 and CDR2 (germline): MGHRA, YSYEKL. The CDR3 loop reads CASSPLPIARGNEKLFF. In DNA, the CDR3 is TGCGCCAGCAGCCCGCTACCCATTGCAAGGGGGAATGAAAAACTGTTTTTT.

This clone was detected only a few times. The junction departs from germline at one end; a sequencing error may be responsible. The chain joins TRBV6-5 to TRBJ1-5; no firm D call. Germline V CDR1 and CDR2: MNHEY, SVGAGI. The CDR3 consists of 13 residues. The CDR3 DNA reads as TGTGCCACCAGTAGGGCGGACTTTCAGCCCCAGCATTTT. The encoded protein is CATSRADFQPQHF.

The chain is built from TRBV4-3 and TRBJ2-7, with 7 bases matching TRBD2. The CDR3 covers 15 residues. Looked up from germline, CDR1 is LGHNA and CDR2 is YSLEER. The junction had 10 bases not matched to a gene; V was cut back by 4 bases and J by 4 bases. CDR3 DNA sequence: TGCGCCAGCAGCCGACGAGCGGGGACTTTATACGAGCAGTACTTC. This codes for CASSRRAGTLYEQYF.

This rearrangement joins TRBV5-1 to TRBJ2-5; 14 bases are shared with TRBD2. This CDR3 has 16 amino acids. Unmatched junction bases numbered 6, after V lost 4 bases and J lost 4 bases. The germline gives CDR1 SGHRS, CDR2 YFSETQ. In DNA, the CDR3 is TGCGCCAGCAGCCCCCGACTAGCGGGGGGGCTAGAGACCCAGTACTTC. Residues: CASSPRLAGGLETQYF.

This chain joins TRBV4-3 and TRBJ1-2; 7 nucleotides align to TRBD1. Germline values: CDR1 LGHNA, CDR2 YSLEER. This CDR3 spans 16 amino acids. V lost 4 bases and J lost 8; bases outside the gene matches: 16. The CDR3 protein is CASSLANDRVVEGYTF. The CDR3 DNA reads as TGCGCCAGCAGCCTTGCCAACGACAGGGTTGTGGAAGGCTACACCTTC.

This sequence joins TRBV4-3 and TRBJ2-2; D gene unclear. Per germline, CDR1 LGHNA and CDR2 YSLEER. The CDR3 is 13 amino acids. Trimming removed 0 bases from V and 7 bases from J, with 6 bases in between. CDR3 in amino acids: CASSQDRSGELFF. The CDR3 DNA follows: TGCGCCAGCAGCCAAGATAGGAGCGGGGAGCTGTTTTTT.

The chain is built from TRBV7-8 and TRBJ2-1, with D perhaps TRBD1 (7 bases). Germline V gene data show CDR1 as SGHVS and CDR2 as FQNEAQ. The CDR3 extends over 18 amino acids. Trimming removed 5 bases at V and 6 bases at J, with 26 bases between. The CDR3 nucleotides are TGTGCCAGCAGCCTAAAGTCAGGGGGGCTATTTTGGGGCAATGAGCAGTTCTTC. It is translated as CASSLKSGGLFWGNEQFF.

The V call is TRBV18, the J call TRBJ2-2, with 7 bases matching TRBD2. Germline lookup yields CDR1 KGHSH and CDR2 LQKENI. The CDR3 length is 15 residues. The V segment lost 1 base and the J segment 4 bases; nucleotides outside the gene matches: 3. The CDR3 loop is CASSPQGGSTGELFF. The CDR3, as DNA: TGTGCCAGCTCACCACAGGGAGGGAGCACCGGGGAGCTGTTTTTT.

V is TRBV4-3 and J is TRBJ1-4; D ambiguous. CDR3 length: 16 amino acids. Trimming removed 0 bases from V and 8 bases from J, with 16 bases in between. CDR1 and CDR2 (germline): LGHNA, YSLEER. The CDR3 DNA sequence: TGCGCCAGCAGCCAAGAAGATCACGCACGGAGAGAAAAACTGTTTTTT. Translation: CASSQEDHARREKLFF.

V gene TRBV4-3 combines with J gene TRBJ2-3; 7 bases are a match to TRBD1. V lost 4 bases to trimming and J lost 2 bases; unmatched junction nucleotides: 6. This CDR3 is built from 15 residues. Per germline, CDR1 LGHNA and CDR2 YSLEER. The CDR3 sequence is CASSPRTGATDTQYF. CDR3 bases: TGCGCCAGCAGCCCCCGGACAGGAGCCACAGATACGCAGTATTTT.

The V call is TRBV7-7, the J call TRBJ2-5, with TRBD1 matching 7 bases. The germline V gene has CDR1 SSHAT and CDR2 FNYEAQ (reference sequence). The CDR3 consists of 14 residues. With 5 bases clipped from V and 5 bases from J, the junction kept 8 bases outside the gene matches. The CDR3 DNA sequence: TGTGCCAGCAGCCCGGGACAGTTGGAGGAGACCCAGTACTTC. It codes for CASSPGQLEETQYF.

The chain uses TRBV12-5 and TRBJ1-6; 11 nucleotides agree with TRBD1. The CDR3 spans 20 residues. Per the germline V gene, CDR1 is LGHNT and CDR2 is FRNRAP. The ends lost 2 bases at V and 6 bases at J; junction bases unmatched: 15. Written as DNA, the CDR3 is TGTGCTAGTGGTTTGCTCCCACCGGGACAGGGGGTCGAAATTAATTCACCCCTCCACTTT. Translated, it gives CASGLLPPGQGVEINSPLHF. The whole variable domain, filled in from reference TRBV12-5 and TRBJ1-6, reads DARVTQTPRHKVTEMGQEVTMRCQPILGHNTVFWYRQTMMQGLELLAYFRNRAPLDDSGMPKDRFSAEMPDATLATLKIQPSEPRDSAVYFCASGLLPPGQGVEINSPLHFGNGTRLTVT.

The chain carries TRBV5-6 and TRBJ1-4; D gene ambiguous. CDR3 length: 16 amino acids. CDR1 is SGHDT, CDR2 YYEEEE, per germline. Trimming took 6 bases from V and 8 from J, leaving 23 bases between them. Here the CDR3 DNA reads TGTGCCAGCACCCCTGGCGGTGTTATAGATGAAGAAAAACTGTTTTTT. Its translation: CASTPGGVIDEEKLFF.

This clone has just a few counts. The J gene is TRBJ1-5, the V gene TRBV5-8, with D perhaps TRBD1 (6 bases). CDR1 SGHTS and CDR2 YDEGEE come from the germline V gene. The ends were cut back, 4 bases at V and 0 bases at J, with 14 bases in the middle. The CDR3 contains 16 residues. The CDR3 nucleotides are TGTGCCAGCAGCCGCGGACAGACCAATAGCAATCAGCCCCAGCATTTT. It specifies CASSRGQTNSNQPQHF.

The rearrangement links TRBV2 to TRBJ2-1, with 13 bases matching TRBD2. CDR1 is SNHLY, CDR2 FYNNEI, per germline. There are 15 residues in the CDR3. V lost 7 bases, J lost 7 bases, and 7 bases stayed unmatched. DNA of the CDR3: TGTGCCAGCAAAAGCCGGGGACTAGCGGGGAATGAGCAGTTCTTC. This sequence encodes CASKSRGLAGNEQFF.

The chain links TRBV7-9 to TRBJ1-2; maybe TRBD1 (5 bases). The CDR3 is made up of 14 amino acids. Trimming took 3 bases from V and 3 from J, leaving 11 bases between them. Per germline, CDR1 SEHNR and CDR2 FQNEAQ (reference sequence). The CDR3 DNA follows: TGTGCCAGCAGCTTGAGACAGAGTCACTATGGCTACACCTTC. Protein product: CASSLRQSHYGYTF.

This chain links TRBV25-1 with TRBJ1-3, with 7 bases fitting TRBD1. Trimming took 1 base from V and 4 from J; bases not matched to a gene: 4. Germline CDR1 is MGHDK and CDR2 is SYGVNS. This CDR3 spans 15 amino acids. CDR3 region: CASSEFRGQGNTIYF. In DNA, the CDR3 is TGTGCCAGCAGTGAATTTAGGGGGCAGGGAAACACCATATATTTT.

The chain uses TRBV6-1 and TRBJ2-7; 10 nucleotides align to TRBD2. V shed 6 bases and J 6 bases; nucleotides not matched to a gene: 8. This CDR3 has 14 amino acids. CDR1 MNHNS and CDR2 SASEGT come from the germline V gene. CDR3 amino acids: CASSSSGGLLEQYF. The DNA of the CDR3 is TGTGCCAGCAGCAGTAGCGGGGGGTTACTCGAGCAGTACTTC.

This clone was detected once. The chain combines TRBV27 with TRBJ2-1; possible D gene TRBD2, 6 bases. Deletions cut 6 bases from V and 3 bases from J, with 15 bases between. The CDR3 length is 15 residues. The V gene's germline CDR1 is MNHEY and CDR2 SMNVEV (reference sequence). CDR3 DNA: TGTGCCAGCAGCCCGCTGGCGGGGAGCTACAATGAGCAGTTCTTC. This gives the protein CASSPLAGSYNEQFF.

This clone appeared once. This chain joins TRBV6-1 and TRBJ2-7, with TRBD1 matching 7 bases. J gave up 2 bases and V 0 bases, and 4 bases lay outside the gene matches. CDR1 is MNHNS and CDR2 is SASEGT in the germline V gene. This CDR3 spans 15 amino acids. CDR3 nucleotide sequence: TGTGCCAGCAGTGAAGCGGACAGGTCAACCTACGAGCAGTACTTC. Translation gives CASSEADRSTYEQYF.

The J gene is TRBJ2-5, the V gene TRBV15; maybe TRBD2 (7 bases). This CDR3 has 15 amino acids. Germline values: CDR1 LNHNV, CDR2 YYDKDF (reference sequence). V lost 1 base to trimming and J lost 0 bases, with 9 bases between them. Here the CDR3 DNA reads TGTGCCACCAGCAGAGGGGGGGGCTACCAAGAGACCCAGTACTTC. The encoded protein is CATSRGGGYQETQYF.

The chain's CDR3 is CASSWVGQGNSYEQYF. The CDR3 region has the DNA TGTGCCAGCAGCTGGGTAGGACAGGGTAATTCCTACGAGCAGTACTTC. The chain uses TRBV7-9 and TRBJ2-7; the match to TRBD1 covers 8 bases. There are 16 residues in the CDR3. Germline V gene sequence: CDR1 SEHNR, CDR2 FQNEAQ (reference sequence). V was clipped by 4 bases and J by 1 base; unmatched bases: 9. The variable domain in full, completed from reference TRBV7-9 and TRBJ2-7, reads DTGVSQNPRHKITKRGQNVTFRCDPISEHNRLYWYRQTLGQGPEFLTYFQNEAQLEKSRLLSDRFSAERPKGSFSTLEIQRTEQGDSAMYLCASSWVGQGNSYEQYFGPGTRLTVT.

CDR3 amino acids: CASSPTQAAKNIQYF. The CDR3, as DNA: TGCGCCAGCAGCCCCACTCAAGCTGCCAAAAACATTCAGTACTTC. J is TRBJ2-4 and V is TRBV4-1, with D uncertain. V was clipped by 4 bases and J by 1 base, with 11 bases between them. The CDR3 covers 15 residues. Germline lookup yields CDR1 MGHRA and CDR2 YSYEKL.

The chain is built from TRBV18 and TRBJ1-1; no clear D gene. The CDR3 is 14 residues long. Between the trimmed V and J ends, which lost 8 bases and 2 bases, there was a span of 15 bases. Germline assignment: CDR1 KGHSH and CDR2 LQKENI. CDR3 in DNA: TGTGCCAGCCTCATCACCAGTCAAAACACTGAAGCTTTCTTT. This sequence encodes CASLITSQNTEAFF.

The genes are TRBV4-1 and TRBJ1-5, with D possibly matching TRBD1 (5 bases). The CDR3 extends over 15 amino acids. V dropped 1 base and J dropped 2 bases, with 9 bases sitting between them. Germline V CDR1 and CDR2: MGHRA, YSYEKL. The chain's CDR3 is CASSQGGGGNQPQHF. CDR3 sequence (DNA): TGCGCCAGCAGCCAAGGGGGGGGAGGCAATCAGCCCCAGCATTTT.